Each of the 15 T cell receptor beta chains below was sequenced from the same sample in a study of regulatory T cells in long-lasting Graves disease. Time point here: persistent/refractory GD, antithyroid drugs over 5 years with positive TRAb. Scientists built the TCR library using RNA that was extracted from PBMCs. Arm-PCR of CDR3 regions and iRepertoire HTBI primers were used to build TCR beta libraries. Each CDR3 protein gets one entry after TCRdb re-called the multiplex PCR reads with MiXCR. The sample has 400,000 to 500,000 distinct CDR3 sequences, about 20% seen once. The sequences come from peripheral blood mononuclear cells (PBMCs), collected when the disease was refractory, from a patient treated with antithyroid drugs. The source of these receptors is a female donor with Graves disease.

This clonotype was observed at least ten times. The chain recombines TRBV20-1 with TRBJ2-2, with D perhaps matching TRBD2 (6 bases). The CDR3 spans 13 residues. Germline loops: CDR1 DFQATT, CDR2 SNEGSKA (reference sequence). V was shortened by 5 bases and J by 4 bases, with 11 bases between the two germline ends. The CDR3 loop is CSADGTGTGELFF. The CDR3 DNA is TGCAGTGCTGACGGGACTGGCACCGGGGAGCTGTTTTTT.

The genes are TRBV4-2 and TRBJ2-7, with 7 bases fitting TRBD2. This CDR3 has 13 residues. Germline V gene lookup returns CDR1 LGHNA and CDR2 YNFKEQ. J gave up 9 bases and V 4 bases, and 9 bases lay outside the gene matches. DNA for the CDR3: TGTGCCAGCAGCCTGATGGGGGGGACGGTGCAGTACTTC. Its translation is CASSLMGGTVQYF.

This clonotype was observed a handful of times. The gene calls are TRBV28 and TRBJ2-1; 9 bases are shared with TRBD2. The ends lost 3 bases at V and 6 bases at J; junction bases unmatched: 9. Looked up from germline, CDR1 is MDHEN and CDR2 is SYDVKM. This CDR3 has 16 residues. CDR3 DNA sequence: TGTGCCAGCAGTTTTGGTCTAGCGGGATTCCGCAATGAGCAGTTCTTC. Translating it yields CASSFGLAGFRNEQFF.

There are many counts of this clonotype. The rearrangement links TRBV6-2 or TRBV6-3 to TRBJ1-1; TRBD1 aligns across 7 bases. Trimming at V came to 5 bases and at J to 5 bases, leaving 8 bases not matched to a gene. This CDR3 has 14 amino acids. Germline CDR1 reads MNHEY; CDR2 reads SVGEGT. The CDR3 region is CASSEARGRTEAFF. For the CDR3, the DNA is TGTGCCAGCAGTGAAGCTAGGGGGCGGACTGAAGCTTTCTTT.

This clonotype was detected ten times or more. The rearrangement uses TRBV27 and TRBJ2-5; 7 bases match TRBD2. Looked up from germline, CDR1 is MNHEY and CDR2 is SMNVEV (reference sequence). This CDR3 contains 16 residues. V trimming: 4 bases; J trimming: 5 bases; junction bases outside the gene matches: 13. CDR3 in amino acids: CASSWASGSLGETQYF. The CDR3 nucleotides read TGTGCCAGCAGTTGGGCTAGCGGCTCCCTCGGGGAGACCCAGTACTTC.

This chain links TRBV19 with TRBJ1-1, with D uncertain. The V end lost 1 base, the J end lost 6 bases, and 15 bases lay between the germline ends. Germline V gene lookup returns CDR1 LNHDA and CDR2 SQIVND (reference sequence). The CDR3 runs to 15 residues. The CDR3, as DNA: TGTGCCAGTAGTATAGTCGCTTCGCAGACCTCTGAAGCTTTCTTT. Amino acids: CASSIVASQTSEAFF.

In this sample, this clonotype turned up many times. The chain couples TRBV28 to TRBJ2-7; 8 positions match TRBD1. Germline V gene lookup returns CDR1 MDHEN and CDR2 SYDVKM. V lost 3 bases and J lost 5; bases outside the gene matches: 3. CDR3 length equals 13 residues. CDR3 in amino acids: CASSFPGGNEQYF. The CDR3 region has the DNA TGTGCCAGCAGTTTCCCAGGGGGCAACGAGCAGTACTTC.

There are many counts of this clonotype. The chain links TRBV6-5 to TRBJ1-5, with 7 bases that match TRBD1. CDR1 and CDR2 from the germline V gene are MNHEY and SVGAGI. V shed 4 bases, J shed 3 bases, and the junction held 3 bases outside the gene matches. The CDR3 extends over 14 amino acids. The CDR3 loop is CASSSDRDNQPQHF. The CDR3 nucleotides are TGTGCCAGCAGTTCCGACAGGGACAATCAGCCCCAGCATTTT.

The chain recombines TRBV20-1 with TRBJ2-7, with D maybe TRBD2 (6 bases). V lost 3 bases, J lost 3 bases, and 27 bases lay in between. Per the germline V gene, CDR1 is DFQATT and CDR2 is SNEGSKA (reference sequence). This CDR3 contains 18 residues. CDR3 DNA sequence: TGCAGTGCTAGGGGTGATTTCCCGTTGTCGGGGGTCGGCTACGAGCAGTACTTC. Its protein is CSARGDFPLSGVGYEQYF.

This sequence joins TRBV28 and TRBJ2-4, with D tentatively TRBD2 (5 bases). V lost 6 bases and J 3 bases, leaving 12 bases between the germline ends. Germline V gene lookup returns CDR1 MDHEN and CDR2 SYDVKM. CDR3 size: 14 residues. The CDR3 spells CASRRNGDKNIQYF. As DNA, the CDR3 is TGTGCCAGCAGGAGAAACGGGGACAAAAACATTCAGTACTTC.

This clonotype turned up a few times. This rearrangement joins TRBV20-1 to TRBJ2-7, with 14 bases aligning to TRBD2. The CDR3 extends over 15 amino acids. CDR1 DFQATT and CDR2 SNEGSKA come from the germline V gene (reference sequence). Germline trimming cut 4 bases from V and 5 bases from J; bases unmatched to any gene: 7. CDR3 sequence reads: CSATGTSGSVHEQYF. The CDR3 nucleotides read TGCAGTGCTACCGGGACTAGCGGGAGTGTGCACGAGCAGTACTTC.

This clonotype came up many times. CDR3 nucleotides: TGTGCCAGCAGCCGAACGGGGGCCGAGCAGTACTTC. This gives the protein CASSRTGAEQYF. V usage is TRBV3-1 and J usage is TRBJ2-7; D might be TRBD1 or TRBD2, each matching 6 bases. The CDR3 loop spans 12 amino acids. The germline V and J ends were trimmed by 4 bases and 6 bases, with 10 bases remaining between them. Per the germline V gene, CDR1 is LGHDT and CDR2 is YNNKEL (reference sequence).

The table lists this clonotype with many counts. V usage is TRBV11-2 and J usage is TRBJ2-7; D unclear. The CDR3 contains 15 residues. From germline, CDR1 is SGHAT and CDR2 FQNNGV. V lost 5 bases and J 4 bases, leaving 18 bases between the germline ends. The CDR3 sequence: CASSPRISGKYEQYF. The CDR3 region has the DNA TGTGCCAGCAGCCCCCGGATAAGTGGGAAGTACGAGCAGTACTTC.

The chain uses TRBV25-1 and TRBJ1-2, with D hard to call. This CDR3 has 14 residues. CDR1 and CDR2 from the germline V gene are MGHDK and SYGVNS. V lost 2 bases and J lost 7, with 14 bases in between. For the CDR3, the DNA is TGTGCCAGCAGTGAAGGCGGCCCCCGGCGTGGCTACACCTTC. It is translated as CASSEGGPRRGYTF.

This clonotype was recorded at least ten times. This CDR3 reads CASSVQGGWETQYF. CDR3 sequence (DNA): TGTGCCAGCAGCGTGCAGGGAGGATGGGAGACCCAGTACTTC. The chain carries TRBV7-9 and TRBJ2-5; tentatively, D is TRBD2 (6 bases). This CDR3 region has 14 residues. Germline values: CDR1 SEHNR, CDR2 FQNEAQ (reference sequence). V gave up 5 bases and J gave up 5 bases, with 15 bases separating them. Variable domain in full (rest from reference TRBV7-9 and TRBJ2-5): DTGVSQNPRHKITKRGQNVTFRCDPISEHNRLYWYRQTLGQGPEFLTYFQNEAQLEKSRLLSDRFSAERPKGSFSTLEIQRTEQGDSAMYLCASSVQGGWETQYFGPGTRLLVL.